Reported below is one TCR beta chain. Its antigen is as yet unknown. Germline V gene sequence: CDR1 SGHTA, CDR2 FQGNSA. Deletions cut 5 bases from V and 2 bases from J, with 15 bases between. This CDR3 is 15 amino acids long. The diagnostic basis comprised clinical symptoms, serum thyroxine and TRAb, thyroid ultrasound and orbital computed tomography. This record belongs to a study of T cells in Graves' hyperthyroidism and ophthalmopathy. Whole-study findings and limits: Through a model of 13 V-J features, ophthalmopathy was separated from stable hyperthyroidism. Ophthalmopathy was identified by the model a median roughly six months ahead of onset.

RNA transcripts served as the template for amplifying TCR beta CDR3 regions. Using the HTBI primer set, a first-round RT-PCR was run on the TCR CDR3. One entry per CDR3 protein results from TCRdb running MiXCR on the multiplex PCR reads. The profile covers hundreds of thousands of distinct CDR3 sequences, with 38% appearing a single time and about 8.9% taken by the ten largest. The sample was blood. This TCR derives from a man between 18 and 29 years old with Graves' hyperthyroidism. This sequence joins TRBV7-2 and TRBJ1-2, with a weak D call TRBD1 (6 bases). CDR3 sequence: CASSPSGQANYGYTF. The CDR3 DNA sequence: TGTGCCAGCAGCCCGTCGGGACAAGCCAACTATGGCTACACCTTC.